Shown below are 22 T cell receptor beta chains from a single sample sequenced in a study of early T cells in non-severe SARS-CoV-2 infection. TCRdb redid the calling of the 5' RACE reads with MiXCR, one entry per CDR3 protein. This table has some 40,000 distinct CDR3 sequences, 10% to 15% appearing once. The sample consisted of whole blood. The source of these receptors is an adult who was a healthcare worker with PCR-confirmed SARS-CoV-2 infection or an uninfected control (not recorded which).

This clonotype was counted only a few times. CDR3 amino acids: CSVPGLAVTTDTQYF. The CDR3, as DNA: TGCAGCGTTCCGGGACTAGCGGTTACCACAGATACGCAGTATTTT. The J gene is TRBJ2-3, the V gene TRBV29-1, with 11 positions matching TRBD2. CDR3 length: 15 residues. Germline V lookup: CDR1 SQVTM, CDR2 ANQGSEA. With 5 bases clipped from V and 2 bases from J, the junction kept 6 bases outside the gene matches.

The chain joins TRBV21-1 to TRBJ1-2. TRBV21-1 is a listed pseudogene. CDR3 length equals 15 residues. In DNA, the CDR3 is TGTGCCAGCAGCAAGGGAATTAGGGATGACTATGGCTACACCTTC. This encodes CASSKGIRDDYGYTF.

V gene TRBV19 combines with J gene TRBJ1-1; tentatively, D is TRBD1 (5 bases). The CDR3 length is 15 residues. Germline assignment: CDR1 LNHDA and CDR2 SQIVND (reference sequence). V lost 4 bases and J lost 0, with 12 bases in between. The CDR3 spells CASSRGSGMNTEAFF. CDR3 in DNA: TGTGCCAGTAGTAGGGGGTCGGGCATGAACACTGAAGCTTTCTTT.

By sample fraction, this clonotype is medium-sized (0.01 to 0.1%). The chain couples TRBV4-3 to TRBJ2-6; 7 bases map to TRBD1. The CDR3 loop spans 16 amino acids. V was clipped by 1 base and J by 2 bases; unmatched bases: 2. Germline V lookup: CDR1 LGHNA, CDR2 YSLEER. The CDR3 here is CASSQGDRAGANVLTF. In nucleotides, the CDR3 is TGCGCCAGCAGCCAAGGGGACAGAGCTGGGGCCAACGTCCTGACTTTC.

V gene TRBV5-5 combines with J gene TRBJ1-2, with 7 bases aligning to TRBD1. The V gene end was trimmed by 0 bases and the J gene end by 5 bases; junction bases not matched to a gene: 10. Germline CDR1 reads SGHKS; CDR2 reads YYEKEE (reference sequence). The CDR3 extends over 16 amino acids. The CDR3, as DNA: TGTGCCAGCAGCTTGGACAATATACAGGGGAGATATGGCTACACCTTC. It yields the protein CASSLDNIQGRYGYTF.

This clonotype appeared a few times. The V and J genes are TRBV20-1 and TRBJ2-4; 8 nucleotides line up with TRBD1. The CDR3 has 15 residues. With 5 bases clipped from V and 2 bases from J, the junction kept 8 bases outside the gene matches. The germline V gene has CDR1 DFQATT and CDR2 SNEGSKA (reference sequence). This CDR3 is CSAEGQGSSKNIQYF. The CDR3 DNA reads as TGCAGTGCTGAAGGACAGGGCTCTTCCAAAAACATTCAGTACTTC.

This clonotype was detected a few times. The V gene is TRBV4-2, the J gene TRBJ1-2; D may be TRBD1 (5 bases). Germline values: CDR1 LGHNA, CDR2 YNFKEQ. V gave up 0 bases and J gave up 0 bases, with 14 bases separating them. The CDR3 is made up of 17 amino acids. The CDR3 sequence is CASSQDLRGRANYGYTF. The CDR3 nucleotides are TGTGCCAGCAGCCAAGATTTGCGGGGGAGGGCTAACTATGGCTACACCTTC.

This clonotype was counted at least ten times. V gene TRBV15 combines with J gene TRBJ2-3; D gene ambiguous. The CDR3 covers 15 residues. Germline CDR1 LNHNV, CDR2 YYDKDF (reference sequence). The V gene lost 6 bases and the J gene lost 1 base, with 14 bases spanning the gap. In nucleotides, the CDR3 is TGTGCCACCAGACCTGATCTTAGGGGCACAGATACGCAGTATTTT. Its translation is CATRPDLRGTDTQYF.

This clonotype came up many times. The chain uses TRBV2 and TRBJ2-3; 7 bases are a match to TRBD2. CDR1 and CDR2 from the germline V gene are SNHLY and FYNNEI. This CDR3 has 18 residues. Trimming at V came to 3 bases and at J to 0 bases, leaving 12 bases not matched to a gene. The CDR3 sequence is CASSEERPGLTSTDTQYF. The CDR3 nucleotides read TGTGCCAGCAGTGAGGAACGTCCGGGACTAACCAGCACAGATACGCAGTATTTT.

This clonotype has only a few counts. The chain links TRBV28 to TRBJ1-6, with 10 bases lining up with TRBD1. V was clipped by 5 bases and J by 6 bases; unmatched bases: 7. The germline CDR1 and CDR2 sequences are MDHEN and SYDVKM. The CDR3 runs 16 residues. CDR3 residues: CASSPRQGAGNSPLHF. The DNA of the CDR3 is TGTGCCAGCAGTCCCCGACAGGGGGCTGGTAATTCACCCCTCCACTTT.

The table lists this clonotype with many counts. V and J are TRBV9 and TRBJ2-2; TRBD2 matches at 11 bases. The CDR3 covers 20 residues. Germline V lookup: CDR1 SGDLS, CDR2 YYNGEE. Unmatched junction bases numbered 15, after V lost 0 bases and J lost 5 bases. CDR3 protein: CASSVGYRDLAGGRTGELFF. CDR3 sequence (DNA): TGTGCCAGCAGCGTAGGATACCGGGACCTAGCGGGGGGTCGAACCGGGGAGCTGTTTTTT. Based on the CDR3 plus reference TRBV9 and TRBJ2-2, the full variable domain is DSGVTQTPKHLITATGQRVTLRCSPRSGDLSVYWYQQSLDQGLQFLIQYYNGEERAKGNILERFSAQQFPDLHSELNLSSLELGDSALYFCASSVGYRDLAGGRTGELFFGEGSRLTVL.

This clonotype was counted ten times or more. CDR3: CASSPRGQGRYEQYF. DNA of the CDR3: TGTGCCAGTAGCCCCCGCGGACAGGGGCGCTACGAGCAGTACTTC. The V and J genes are TRBV19 and TRBJ2-7; 9 positions match TRBD1. The CDR3 is 15 residues long. Trimming cost V 6 bases and J 3 bases; bases outside gene matches: 9. Germline V gives CDR1 LNHDA, CDR2 SQIVND (reference sequence).

V gene TRBV5-4 combines with J gene TRBJ1-6; no reliable D call. The CDR3 loop spans 16 amino acids. The V gene's germline CDR1 is SGHNT and CDR2 YYREEE (reference sequence). Trimming took off 3 bases at V and 0 bases at J, with 10 bases between the two ends. The CDR3 reads CASSSLQSSYNSPLHF. Written as DNA, the CDR3 is TGTGCCAGCAGCTCCTTACAGAGCTCCTATAATTCACCCCTCCACTTT.

The CDR3 sequence is CASGRGYNEQFF. The CDR3 DNA follows: TGTGCTTCGGGGAGGGGCTACAATGAGCAGTTCTTC. The J gene is TRBJ2-1, the V gene TRBV7-8, with 7 nucleotides matching TRBD2. CDR3 size: 12 residues. Germline assignment: CDR1 SGHVS and CDR2 FQNEAQ.

V usage is TRBV4-1 and J usage is TRBJ1-4, with D maybe TRBD1 (6 bases). V was pared by 0 bases and J by 8 bases, with 16 bases between. The CDR3 consists of 16 residues. The V gene's germline CDR1 is MGHRA and CDR2 YSYEKL. Written as DNA, the CDR3 is TGCGCCAGCAGCCAAGAATCTGGAGGGGGAAGGGAAAAACTGTTTTTT. Protein sequence: CASSQESGGGREKLFF.

This clonotype was seen repeatedly, ten times or more. The rearrangement joins TRBV12-3 or TRBV12-4 to TRBJ1-1; TRBD1 is a possible D gene (6 bases). The CDR3 has 12 amino acids. V was pared by 8 bases and J by 10 bases, with 17 bases between. The CDR3 region has the DNA TGTGCCAGCGCGGATGTAGGACAGAGAGCTTTCTTT. It yields the protein CASADVGQRAFF.

This clonotype was detected ten times or more. The CDR3 is CASSLGTSTDTQYF. The DNA for the CDR3 is TGCGCCAGCAGCTTGGGGACGAGCACAGATACGCAGTATTTT. The chain uses TRBV5-1 and TRBJ2-3; D remains ambiguous. The germline V gene has CDR1 SGHRS and CDR2 YFSETQ. This CDR3 is built from 14 residues. The V end lost 0 bases, the J end lost 0 bases, and 5 bases lay between the germline ends.

This clonotype was picked up many times. The V call is TRBV2, the J call TRBJ1-4; 7 positions agree with TRBD1. This CDR3 contains 14 residues. V lost 8 bases, J lost 0 bases, and 3 bases stayed unmatched. Germline CDR1 and CDR2: SNHLY and FYNNEI. In nucleotides, the CDR3 is TGTGCCAGCCAGGGGGGGGCAACTAATGAAAAACTGTTTTTT. It translates to CASQGGATNEKLFF.

The rearrangement joins TRBV20-1 to TRBJ2-3, with D perhaps matching TRBD1 (5 bases). In germline, CDR1 is DFQATT, CDR2 SNEGSKA (reference sequence). V gave up 6 bases and J gave up 6 bases, with 19 bases separating them. CDR3 length: 14 residues. The CDR3 DNA reads TGCAGTGCCTATCTCGCAGGAAAGGGGGATACGCAGTATTTT. Its translation is CSAYLAGKGDTQYF.

This clonotype was observed a handful of times. Possible read error: a much larger clone is one base away. The chain couples TRBV2 to TRBJ2-1, with D possibly called TRBD1 or TRBD2 (5 bases each). The CDR3 covers 14 residues. CDR1 and CDR2 from the germline V gene are SNHLY and FYNNEI. The CDR3 loop reads CVSEGRGVSNEQFF. CDR3 bases: TGTGTCAGCGAGGGTAGAGGGGTGAGCAATGAGCAGTTCTTC.

This CDR3 reads CASSFSWLYEKLFF. In DNA, the CDR3 is TGTGCCAGCAGTTTTTCCTGGTTATATGAAAAACTGTTTTTT. V usage is TRBV12-3 or TRBV12-4 and J usage is TRBJ1-4, with D unresolved. Trimming removed 3 bases from V and 6 bases from J, with 11 bases in between. The CDR3 runs 14 residues.

There are many counts of this clonotype. V gene TRBV29-1 combines with J gene TRBJ1-2; a possible D gene is TRBD1 (6 bases). This CDR3 is built from 11 residues. Trimming left V 7 bases short and J 8 bases short, with 14 bases between. The germline V gene encodes CDR1 SQVTM and CDR2 ANQGSEA. In nucleotides, the CDR3 is TGCAGCGCGGGACATGCGGAAGGCTACACCTTC. Its translation is CSAGHAEGYTF.